The 27 T cell receptor beta chains given below trace back to one sample, sequenced in a study of T cells in Graves' hyperthyroidism and ophthalmopathy (dated by TCRdb to between 2019 and 2020). The library was prepared using multiplex PCR. TCRdb lists the instrument as Illumina HiSeq 2000. Amplification of TCR beta CDR3 regions was carried out from RNA transcripts. For the first round of RT-PCR on the TCR CDR3, the HTBI primer set was used together with the Qiagen OneStep RT-PCR kit. The public reads were quality trimmed at Q25 with fastp and then assembled into clones with MiXCR by TCRdb, keeping productive beta chains. Identical CDR3 proteins give one entry, which carries the most common genes and DNA. In this sample the table shows some 500,000 distinct CDR3 sequences, around a quarter of which occur a single time. Roughly 12% of the sample is taken by the ten largest. The material sequenced was blood. The origin of the receptors is a woman in her 30s with Graves' ophthalmopathy.

This clonotype was found many times. The rearrangement links TRBV19 to TRBJ2-6; maybe TRBD1 (5 bases). The V gene lost 11 bases and the J gene lost 2 bases, with 10 bases spanning the gap. Per the germline V gene, CDR1 is LNHDA and CDR2 is SQIVND (reference sequence). There are 13 residues in the CDR3. CDR3 DNA: TGTGCCGGGGCGCCGCCTGGGGCCAACGTCCTGACTTTC. It translates to CAGAPPGANVLTF. The full variable domain, in which reference TRBV19 and TRBJ2-6 provide the parts outside the CDR3, is DGGITQSPKYLFRKEGQNVTLSCEQNLNHDAMYWYRQDPGQGLRLIYYSQIVNDFQKGDIAEGYSVSREKKESFPLTVTSAQKNPTAFYLCAGAPPGANVLTFGAGSRLTVL.

Ten or more counts support this clonotype. V usage is TRBV6-2 or TRBV6-3 and J usage is TRBJ1-5, with a tentative D call TRBD1 (6 bases). Deletions cut 8 bases from V and 7 bases from J, with 15 bases between. Looked up from germline, CDR1 is MNHEY and CDR2 is SVGEGT. The CDR3 extends over 13 amino acids. The CDR3 bases are TGTGCCAGCTGGGGGCAGGGCGGACAGCCCCAGCATTTT. This gives the protein CASWGQGGQPQHF.

The sample holds a few counts of this clonotype. V gene TRBV9 combines with J gene TRBJ2-7; 10 bases are shared with TRBD2. This CDR3 region has 14 residues. CDR1 SGDLS and CDR2 YYNGEE come from the germline V gene. J lost 5 bases, V lost 3 bases, and 5 bases had no gene match. CDR3 sequence (DNA): TGTGCCAGCAGCGCATCTAGCGGGGGAAACGAGCAGTACTTC. Protein: CASSASSGGNEQYF.

A few counts support this clonotype. The chain uses TRBV11-2 and TRBJ2-5; 7 bases are a match to TRBD2. J gave up 5 bases and V 1 base, and 10 bases lay outside the gene matches. Germline CDR1 SGHAT, CDR2 FQNNGV. There are 16 residues in the CDR3. DNA for the CDR3: TGTGCCAGCAGCTTAGTGGCGGGGGAGGTGCGGGAGACCCAGTACTTC. It specifies CASSLVAGEVRETQYF.

The chain joins TRBV6-2 or TRBV6-3 to TRBJ2-7; D gene ambiguous. The CDR3 runs to 13 residues. The germline V and J ends were trimmed by 1 base and 2 bases, with 6 bases remaining between them. CDR1 MNHEY and CDR2 SVGEGT come from the germline V gene. CDR3 sequence reads: CASSYWRTYEQYF. The CDR3 DNA reads TGTGCCAGCAGTTACTGGAGAACCTACGAGCAGTACTTC.

This clonotype was seen a handful of times. This may come from a read error, since a much larger clone is one base off. The V gene is TRBV6-4, the J gene TRBJ2-2; TRBD2 agrees at 10 bases. The CDR3 totals 14 residues. Germline CDR1 and CDR2: MRHNA and SNTAGT. CDR3 sequence: CASSTSGVTGELCF. The CDR3 DNA follows: TGTGCCAGCAGTACTAGCGGGGTCACCGGGGAGCTGTGTTTT.

The chain employs TRBV11-2 and TRBJ2-5, with a possible D match to TRBD2 (6 bases). Trimming shortened V by 6 bases and J by 4 bases, and 15 bases separated the two germline ends. CDR1 and CDR2 from the germline V gene are SGHAT and FQNNGV. The CDR3 loop spans 14 amino acids. The chain's CDR3 is CASSSGTGVETQYF. The CDR3 DNA follows: TGTGCCAGCAGTTCAGGGACGGGGGTAGAGACCCAGTACTTC.

V is TRBV6-1 and J is TRBJ1-5; perhaps TRBD1 as D (5 bases). The germline gives CDR1 MNHNS, CDR2 SASEGT. This CDR3 has 14 amino acids. V lost 5 bases and J lost 7, with 15 bases in between. CDR3 region: CASSPPGGGQPQHF. CDR3 DNA sequence: TGTGCCAGCAGTCCCCCCGGCGGGGGGCAGCCCCAGCATTTT.

V is TRBV10-3 and J is TRBJ1-1; TRBD1 aligns across 7 bases. Trimming removed 7 bases from V and 3 bases from J; junction bases left unmatched: 8. The CDR3 covers 14 residues. Germline CDR1 and CDR2: ENHRY and SYGVKD. The CDR3 region is CAITLTGRDTEAFF. Written as DNA, the CDR3 is TGTGCCATCACCTTGACAGGGAGGGACACTGAAGCTTTCTTT.

The sample holds many counts of this clonotype. J is TRBJ1-2 and V is TRBV12-3 or TRBV12-4, with D perhaps TRBD1 (5 bases). V shed 10 bases and J shed 7 bases, with 22 bases lying between them. The CDR3 runs to 14 residues. The CDR3 bases are TGTGCCATCAAACCCTTCAGTTTGAGGGGTGGCTACACCTTC. Its translation: CAIKPFSLRGGYTF.

This clonotype came up many times. V gene TRBV20-1 combines with J gene TRBJ1-2, with 8 bases fitting TRBD1. CDR1 and CDR2 from the germline V gene are DFQATT and SNEGSKA (reference sequence). The CDR3 has 15 residues. Trimming cost V 0 bases and J 5 bases; bases outside gene matches: 8. The CDR3 region is CSARDSRDRSYGYTF. In DNA, the CDR3 is TGCAGTGCTAGAGATTCCCGGGACAGGTCTTATGGCTACACCTTC.

The gene calls are TRBV25-1 and TRBJ2-6; 8 bases match TRBD1. The CDR3 extends over 17 amino acids. The V segment lost 8 bases and the J segment 4 bases; nucleotides outside the gene matches: 13. In germline, CDR1 is MGHDK, CDR2 SYGVNS. The CDR3 DNA sequence: TGTGCCAGCTCTCGGCCGGGACAGGCGGGGGGGGCCAACGTCCTGACTTTC. This gives the protein CASSRPGQAGGANVLTF.

About this clonotype itself: This clone may be a read error of a much larger clone one base away. The chain joins TRBV19 to TRBJ1-1; 7 bases fit TRBD1. Germline loops: CDR1 LNHDA, CDR2 SQIVND (reference sequence). The CDR3 is 13 residues long. The CDR3 loop is CASRSGQNTEACF. The CDR3 bases are TGTGCCAGTAGGTCGGGACAGAACACTGAAGCTTGCTTT.

This clonotype appeared once. This chain links TRBV7-9 with TRBJ1-2; no reliable D call. The V and J ends lost 4 bases and 8 bases respectively, with 20 bases between them. Germline V gene sequence: CDR1 SEHNR, CDR2 FQNEAQ (reference sequence). This CDR3 region has 15 residues. CDR3 nucleotide sequence: TGTGCCAGCAGCTCCCCCCGGCCTCCCTTTCGGGGCTACACCTTC. Translation: CASSSPRPPFRGYTF.

This clonotype has a count of ten or more. The genes are TRBV2 and TRBJ1-3; D uncertain. Per germline, CDR1 SNHLY and CDR2 FYNNEI. The germline V and J ends were trimmed by 7 bases and 0 bases, with 13 bases remaining between them. The CDR3 is made up of 15 amino acids. Here the CDR3 DNA reads TGTGCCAGCATGGACGGCTATTACTCTGGAAACACCATATATTTT. Encoded protein: CASMDGYYSGNTIYF.

This clonotype was seen a handful of times. At one of its ends the junction is not consistent with the germline gene, which may arise from a read error. The CDR3 nucleotides read TGTGTCTGCAGTGACGGGGACCTACGCATAGGAAACACCATATATTTT. This sequence encodes CVCSDGDLRIGNTIYF. V is TRBV10-2 and J is TRBJ1-3; perhaps TRBD1 as D (5 bases). Germline CDR1 and CDR2: WSHSY and SAAADI. The CDR3 totals 16 residues.

This clonotype was detected only a few times. The chain links TRBV5-1 to TRBJ2-2, with D possibly matching TRBD2 (7 bases). Germline loops: CDR1 SGHRS, CDR2 YFSETQ. The CDR3 totals 16 residues. The V gene lost 2 bases and the J gene lost 2 bases, with 13 bases spanning the gap. The CDR3 is CASSLTAGANTGELFF. The CDR3 coding sequence is TGCGCCAGCAGCTTAACGGCGGGGGCAAACACCGGGGAGCTGTTTTTT. Full variable domain (missing parts from reference TRBV5-1 and TRBJ2-2): KAGVTQTPRYLIKTRGQQVTLSCSPISGHRSVSWYQQTPGQGLQFLFEYFSETQRNKGNFPGRFSGRQFSNSRSEMNVSTLELGDSALYLCASSLTAGANTGELFFGEGSRLTVL.

This clonotype was observed many times. The chain is built from TRBV5-1 and TRBJ2-2, with a tentative D call TRBD2 (5 bases). This CDR3 is built from 16 residues. Trimming took off 4 bases at V and 0 bases at J, with 13 bases between the two ends. Germline CDR1 and CDR2: SGHRS and YFSETQ. CDR3 DNA: TGCGCCAGCAGCCATCCCCCCGGGGCGAACACCGGGGAGCTGTTTTTT. Protein: CASSHPPGANTGELFF.

This clonotype was recorded many times. V is TRBV7-2 and J is TRBJ2-5; D is perhaps TRBD1 (6 bases). CDR1 SGHTA and CDR2 FQGNSA come from the germline V gene. This CDR3 has 15 amino acids. Trimming removed 1 base at V and 1 base at J, with 10 bases between. CDR3 nucleotides: TGTGCCAGCAGCTTAGATTGGACAGCCCAAGAGACCCAGTACTTC. Amino acids: CASSLDWTAQETQYF. Based on the CDR3 plus reference TRBV7-2 and TRBJ2-5, the full variable domain is GAGVSQSPSNKVTEKGKDVELRCDPISGHTALYWYRQSLGQGLEFLIYFQGNSAPDKSGLPSDRFSAERTGGSVSTLTIQRTQQEDSAVYLCASSLDWTAQETQYFGPGTRLLVL.

There are many counts of this clonotype. Here the CDR3 reads CASSIRDTSNTEAFF. The CDR3 nucleotides are TGTGCCAGCAGCATCCGGGACACTTCGAACACTGAAGCTTTCTTT. The V call is TRBV11-1, the J call TRBJ1-1, with a possible D match to TRBD1 (6 bases). This CDR3 spans 15 amino acids. V dropped 5 bases and J dropped 1 base, with 14 bases sitting between them. In germline, CDR1 is SGHAT, CDR2 FQDESV (reference sequence).

The rearrangement links TRBV12-3 or TRBV12-4 to TRBJ2-7; TRBD1 is a possible D gene (6 bases). V was shortened by 3 bases and J by 7 bases, with 10 bases between the two germline ends. The CDR3 is 12 residues long. The CDR3 DNA is TGTGCCAGCAGTTTTCGCAGGGGAGAGCAGTACTTC. It codes for CASSFRRGEQYF.

In this sample, this clonotype turned up once. The rearrangement joins TRBV7-2 to TRBJ2-1; no definite D call. V shed 4 bases and J shed 7 bases, with 23 bases lying between them. In germline, CDR1 is SGHTA, CDR2 FQGNSA. This CDR3 has 17 amino acids. The CDR3: CASSSNRRRGLTNEQFF. The CDR3 nucleotides are TGTGCCAGCAGCTCAAACCGGCGGCGAGGCCTAACAAATGAGCAGTTCTTC.

This clonotype was seen a few times. The chain combines TRBV28 with TRBJ1-1; 7 nucleotides align to TRBD1. The junction had 10 bases not matched to a gene; V was cut back by 5 bases and J by 1 base. Germline V lookup: CDR1 MDHEN, CDR2 SYDVKM. This CDR3 is 16 amino acids long. CDR3 bases: TGTGCCAGCAGTACCACCTGGACAGGTTGGAACACTGAAGCTTTCTTT. This sequence encodes CASSTTWTGWNTEAFF.

Points on this clonotype: With a much larger clone just one base away, this may be a read error. The chain recombines TRBV2 with TRBJ2-7; a weak D match, TRBD1 (5 bases). Germline V gives CDR1 SNHLY, CDR2 FYNNEI. Trimming left V 3 bases short and J 3 bases short, with 9 bases between. The CDR3 has 13 residues. CDR3 region: CASSDDRLYEQYF. DNA for the CDR3: TGTGCCAGCAGTGATGACAGACTCTACGAGCAGTACTTC. The entire variable domain, with the rest obtained from reference TRBV2 and TRBJ2-7, is as follows: EPEVTQTPSHQVTQMGQEVILRCVPISNHLYFYWYRQILGQKVEFLVSFYNNEISEKSEIFDDQFSVERPDGSNFTLKIRSTKLEDSAMYFCASSDDRLYEQYFGPGTRLTVT.

This clonotype was observed a few times. The rearrangement uses TRBV19 and TRBJ2-7; possible D gene TRBD2, 6 bases. The CDR3 has 12 amino acids. Germline V gives CDR1 LNHDA, CDR2 SQIVND (reference sequence). The V and J ends lost 10 bases and 2 bases respectively, with 12 bases between them. The CDR3 nucleotides read TGTGCCACCGGAGGAGGGCCCTACGAGCAGTACTTC. As protein: CATGGGPYEQYF.

This clonotype was detected ten times or more. The chain recombines TRBV6-1 with TRBJ2-7; D call uncertain. The CDR3 runs 14 residues. Trimming cost V 7 bases and J 1 base, with 14 bases left between them. The germline V gene encodes CDR1 MNHNS and CDR2 SASEGT. This chain's CDR3 is CASKTIQISYEQYF. Written as DNA, the CDR3 is TGTGCCAGCAAAACCATCCAGATATCCTACGAGCAGTACTTC.

This clonotype came up many times. The rearrangement uses TRBV20-1 and TRBJ1-1; D remains unclear. The CDR3 length is 12 residues. V lost 3 bases and J lost 8, with 13 bases in between. In germline, CDR1 is DFQATT, CDR2 SNEGSKA (reference sequence). The CDR3 reads CSASLFLEEAFF. In DNA form, the CDR3 reads TGCAGTGCTAGCCTCTTCCTAGAAGAAGCTTTCTTT.